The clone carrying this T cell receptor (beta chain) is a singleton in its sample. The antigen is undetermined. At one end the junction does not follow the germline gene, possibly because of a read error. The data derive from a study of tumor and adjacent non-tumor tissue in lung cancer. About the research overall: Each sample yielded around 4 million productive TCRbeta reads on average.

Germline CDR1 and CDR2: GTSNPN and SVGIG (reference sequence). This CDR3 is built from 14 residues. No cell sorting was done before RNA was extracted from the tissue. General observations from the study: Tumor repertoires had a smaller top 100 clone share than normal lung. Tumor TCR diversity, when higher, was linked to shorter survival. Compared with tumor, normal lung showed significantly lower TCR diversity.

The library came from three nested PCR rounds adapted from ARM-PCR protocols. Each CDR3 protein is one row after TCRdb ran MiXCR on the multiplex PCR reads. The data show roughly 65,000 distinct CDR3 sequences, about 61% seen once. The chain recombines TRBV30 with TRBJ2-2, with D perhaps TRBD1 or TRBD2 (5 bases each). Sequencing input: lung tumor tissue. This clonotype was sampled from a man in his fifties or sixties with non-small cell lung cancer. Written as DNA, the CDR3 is TGTGCCTGGACAGGGATGACCCGCGACGGGGAACTGTTTTTT. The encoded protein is CAWTGMTRDGELFF.